The T cell receptor beta chain described here comes from a study of T cell responses to AZD1222 COVID-19 vaccine. Study-wide points: Baseline seropositives among AZD1222 recipients totaled only 5 or 6.

With respect to this clone: Its antigen is unidentified.

Produced via immunoSEQ multiplex PCR; TCRdb's table is partial and in-frame only. The sample shows roughly 120,000 clones, 75% to 90% of them seen only once. This CDR3 has 16 amino acids. Germline CDR1 is MNHNS and CDR2 is SASEGT. V was clipped by 2 bases and J by 0 bases, with 13 bases between them. This chain joins TRBV6-1 and TRBJ2-5, with D uncertain. This TCR was sampled from an adult who received the AZD1222 COVID-19 vaccine. The sequenced sample was peripheral blood, obtained 28 days after the second AZD1222 dose. CDR3 residues: CASSEWVGLDQETQYF. The CDR3 nucleotides are TGTGCCAGCAGTGAATGGGTAGGGCTAGACCAAGAGACCCAGTACTTC.